The following is a T cell receptor beta chain sequence with its context. The V end lost 2 bases, the J end lost 5 bases, and 9 bases lay between the germline ends. The CDR3 has 14 amino acids. CDR1 and CDR2 from the germline V gene are MGHRA and YSYEKL. The repertoire was sequenced with immunoSEQ multiplex PCR; TCRdb's copy has only in-frame clones and lacks some. This table has roughly 68,000 clones, approximately 90% appearing once. This specimen belongs to a study of OX40 agonist ivuxolimab in advanced cancers. The specimen was CD4+ or CD8+ T cells sorted from blood, collected in a trial of the OX40 agonist ivuxolimab. The clonotype originates from an adult with an advanced solid tumor such as melanoma, head and neck, liver or kidney cancer. The chain carries TRBV4-1 and TRBJ2-2; weak D call: TRBD1 (6 bases). This CDR3 reads CASSQFRGTGELFF. The CDR3 DNA reads TGCGCCAGCAGCCAATTTAGGGGGACCGGGGAGCTGTTTTTT.